This TCR beta chain was sequenced in a study of T cell responses to AZD1222 COVID-19 vaccine. At the level of the study: Second doses at about 4 or about 12 weeks were pooled. Study-wide findings and caveats: Unmutated regions of variants are reportedly targeted by nearly half of spike-specific TCRs. Donor demographics were predominantly white British with a female majority; clonal diversity may be underestimated.

About this clone: Its antigen is as yet unknown.

The CDR3 extends over 13 amino acids. CDR1 is GTSNPN, CDR2 SVGIG, per germline (reference sequence). Trimming pared 1 base from V and 3 bases from J, leaving 10 bases between. Produced via immunoSEQ multiplex PCR; TCRdb's table is partial and in-frame only. The sample shows 120,000 to 150,000 clones, about 89% of them seen only once. The chain recombines TRBV30 with TRBJ2-7, with D uncertain. The sequenced sample was peripheral blood, obtained on day 0 of AZD1222 vaccination. This clonotype was sampled from an adult in good health. In DNA, the CDR3 is TGTGCCTGGAGTGCCGGGTCCGGCTACGAGCAGTACTTC. It encodes CAWSAGSGYEQYF. Combining the CDR3 with reference TRBV30 and TRBJ2-7 gives the whole variable domain SQTIHQWPATLVQPVGSPLSLECTVEGTSNPNLYWYRQAAGRGLQLLFYSVGIGQISSEVPQNLSASRPQDRQFILSSKKLLLSDSGFYLCAWSAGSGYEQYFGPGTRLTVT.